The clone carrying this T cell receptor (beta chain) appeared many times. Its antigen is unknown. This entry comes from a study of T-cell memory formation after mild COVID-19. Study findings and constraints: A subset of responding clones appeared in pre-infection memory, suggesting cross-reactive memory joined.

TCRdb reprocessed the 5' RACE reads with MiXCR, giving one entry per CDR3 protein. The data show approximately 12,000 distinct CDR3 sequences, about a sixth seen once. V was pared by 0 bases and J by 3 bases, with 3 bases between. The CDR3 has 12 amino acids. Germline V lookup: CDR1 MNHNY, CDR2 SVGAGI (reference sequence). The sequence was collected from a man between 18 and 29 years old who had mild COVID-19 (a few samples of this study predate the infection). Cell type and time point are not known. The chain has TRBV6-6 and TRBJ2-7; no definite D call. Material: PBMCs or a T cell subset sorted from them (not recorded which). CDR3 sequence (DNA): TGTGCCAGCAGTTACTCGAACTACGAGCAGTACTTC. It translates to CASSYSNYEQYF.